This T cell receptor (beta chain) originates from a study of blood T cell repertoires in COVID-19. The V gene's germline CDR1 is SGHVS and CDR2 FNYEAQ. The J segment lost 2 bases and the V segment lost 5 bases, leaving 5 bases of the junction unmatched. CDR3 length equals 15 residues. Study processing details: Reference gene primer amplification gave nucleated cell count estimates. Produced via immunoSEQ multiplex PCR; TCRdb's table is partial and in-frame only. V and J calls and clone size are copied from that table; D and trimming were computed from the DNA. The repertoire holds 60,000 or so clones, with around four fifths as singletons.

This clonotype was obtained from an elderly woman with acute or convalescent COVID-19. The chain combines TRBV7-6 with TRBJ2-5; 10 nucleotides match TRBD1. The source material was peripheral blood. CDR3 region: CASSPRQGAQETQYF. CDR3 DNA: TGTGCCAGCAGCCCAAGACAGGGGGCTCAAGAGACCCAGTACTTC.